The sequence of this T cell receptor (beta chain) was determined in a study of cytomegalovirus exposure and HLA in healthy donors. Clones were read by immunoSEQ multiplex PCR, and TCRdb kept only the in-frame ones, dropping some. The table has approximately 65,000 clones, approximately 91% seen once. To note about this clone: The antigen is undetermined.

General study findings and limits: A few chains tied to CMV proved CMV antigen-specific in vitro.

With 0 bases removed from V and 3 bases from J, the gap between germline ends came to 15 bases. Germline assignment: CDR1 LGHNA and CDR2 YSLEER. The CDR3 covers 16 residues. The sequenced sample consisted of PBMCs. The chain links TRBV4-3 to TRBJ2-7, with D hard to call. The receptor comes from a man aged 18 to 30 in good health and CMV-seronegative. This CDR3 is CASSQDSLEQNYEQYF. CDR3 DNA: TGCGCCAGCAGCCAAGATTCGTTGGAGCAGAACTACGAGCAGTACTTC.